This T cell receptor beta chain was recovered during a study of blood T cells in healthy people across ages. This clonotype has a count of ten or more. A sample-barcoded 5' primer and a J-beta primer mix were used in a second PCR of roughly 7 to 12 cycles. In TCRdb, the 5' RACE reads were re-called with MiXCR into one record per CDR3 protein. The sample holds 630,000 or so distinct CDR3 sequences, about 30% seen once. Trimming removed 11 bases from V and 2 bases from J; junction bases left unmatched: 5. In germline, CDR1 is MNHEY, CDR2 SVGEGT. The CDR3 consists of 15 residues. This clonotype was sampled from a woman of 80 years or more in good health. The specimen sequenced was blood. The chain recombines TRBV6-2 or TRBV6-3 with TRBJ2-1; the match to TRBD2 covers 14 bases. DNA of the CDR3: TGTGCCGGGGCGACTAGCGGGGGGGCCTACAATGAGCAGTTCTTC. As protein: CAGATSGGAYNEQFF.